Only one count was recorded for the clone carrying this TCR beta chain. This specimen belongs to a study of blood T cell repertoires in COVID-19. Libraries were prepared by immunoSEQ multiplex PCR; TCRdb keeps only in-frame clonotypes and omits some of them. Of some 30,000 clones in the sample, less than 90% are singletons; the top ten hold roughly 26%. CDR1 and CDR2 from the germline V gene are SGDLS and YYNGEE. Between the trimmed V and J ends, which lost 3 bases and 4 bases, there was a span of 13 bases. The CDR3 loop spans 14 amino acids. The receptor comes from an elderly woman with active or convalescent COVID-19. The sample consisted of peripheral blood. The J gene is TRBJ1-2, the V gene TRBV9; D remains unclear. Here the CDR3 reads CASSGPSGGYGYTF. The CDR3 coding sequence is TGTGCCAGCAGCGGCCCGAGCGGTGGCTATGGCTACACCTTC.